This T cell receptor (beta chain) was found in a study of T cell repertoires in cytomegalovirus infection. Study in general: Used in the study were CMV epitopes, some recently identified and HLA-C-restricted, others well-studied and HLA-B-restricted. Indications of both CMV infection and matching HLA type were provided by public TCR beta signatures.

Between the trimmed V and J ends, which lost 1 base and 3 bases, there was a span of 3 bases. Germline CDR1 KGHSH, CDR2 LQKENI. The CDR3 runs to 13 residues. A note on this clonotype: The antigen is not known.

TCRdb recomputed calls from the reads with MiXCR, one row per CDR3 protein. This sample has hundreds of thousands of distinct CDR3 sequences, with around 35% found just once. J is TRBJ2-2 and V is TRBV18; D is unresolved. This clonotype was sampled from a human donor in good health (CMV status not recorded). Some clones in this sample may be carry-over from other donors' samples. Sample: cultured PBMCs, taken from culture after CMV antigen stimulation. CDR3 nucleotides: TGTGCCAGCTCACCACGGGACACCGGGGAGCTGTTTTTT. This gives the protein CASSPRDTGELFF.